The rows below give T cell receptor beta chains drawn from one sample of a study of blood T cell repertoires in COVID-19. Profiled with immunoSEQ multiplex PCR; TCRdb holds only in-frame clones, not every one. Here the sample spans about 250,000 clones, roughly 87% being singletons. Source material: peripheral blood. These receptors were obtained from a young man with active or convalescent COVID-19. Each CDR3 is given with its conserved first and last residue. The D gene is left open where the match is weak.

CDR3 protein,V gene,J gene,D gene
CASSLVGLAGPSSYNEQFF,TRBV5-5,TRBJ2-1,TRBD2
CASSYRGTPGHEQYF,TRBV6-2/TRBV6-3,TRBJ2-7,-
CASSPPKPNPSNEQFF,TRBV18,TRBJ2-1,-
CASRSGTPNSPLHF,TRBV6-5,TRBJ1-6,-
CASFLGSGANVLTF,TRBV5-1,TRBJ2-6,-
CASSSRVSEQYF,TRBV6-5,TRBJ2-7,-
CASRTAGANVLTF,TRBV7-9,TRBJ2-6,-
CASSTQLAGVKNEQYF,TRBV21-1,TRBJ2-7,-
CASSGQGNQPQHF,TRBV9,TRBJ1-5,-
CASSEGTGLYGYTF,TRBV2,TRBJ1-2,TRBD1